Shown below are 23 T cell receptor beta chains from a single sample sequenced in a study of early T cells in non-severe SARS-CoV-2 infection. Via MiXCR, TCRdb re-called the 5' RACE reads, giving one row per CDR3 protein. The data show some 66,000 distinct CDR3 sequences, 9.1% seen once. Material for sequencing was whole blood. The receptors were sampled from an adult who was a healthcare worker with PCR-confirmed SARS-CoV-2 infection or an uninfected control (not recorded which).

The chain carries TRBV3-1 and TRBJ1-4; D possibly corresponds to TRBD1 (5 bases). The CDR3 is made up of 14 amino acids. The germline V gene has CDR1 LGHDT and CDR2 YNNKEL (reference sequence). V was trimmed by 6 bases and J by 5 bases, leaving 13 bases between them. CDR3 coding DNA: TGTGCCAGCAGTCCTTCAGGGCTGAATGAAAAACTGTTTTTT. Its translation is CASSPSGLNEKLFF.

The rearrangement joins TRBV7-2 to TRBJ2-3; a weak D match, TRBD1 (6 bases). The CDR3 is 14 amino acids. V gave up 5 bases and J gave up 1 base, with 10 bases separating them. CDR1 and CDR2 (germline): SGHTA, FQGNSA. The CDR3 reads CASSLNRGTDTQYF. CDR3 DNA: TGTGCCAGCAGCCTGAACAGGGGCACAGATACGCAGTATTTT.

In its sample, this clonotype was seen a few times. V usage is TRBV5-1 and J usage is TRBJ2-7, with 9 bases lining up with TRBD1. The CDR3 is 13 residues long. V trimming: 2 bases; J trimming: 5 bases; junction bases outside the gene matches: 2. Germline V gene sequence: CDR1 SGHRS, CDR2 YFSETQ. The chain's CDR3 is CASSLQGADEQYF. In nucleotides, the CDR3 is TGCGCCAGCAGCTTACAGGGGGCAGACGAGCAGTACTTC.

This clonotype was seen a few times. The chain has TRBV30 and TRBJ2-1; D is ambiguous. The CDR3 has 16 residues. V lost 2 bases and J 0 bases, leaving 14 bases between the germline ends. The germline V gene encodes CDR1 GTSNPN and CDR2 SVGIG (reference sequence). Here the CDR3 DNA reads TGTGCCTGGAGTACATGGAGCGAGAGCTCCTACAATGAGCAGTTCTTC. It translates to CAWSTWSESSYNEQFF.

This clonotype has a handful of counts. CDR3 residues: CASSYSGLAGAPDTQYF. In DNA, the CDR3 is TGTGCCAGCAGTTACTCGGGACTAGCGGGAGCCCCAGATACGCAGTATTTT. The rearrangement joins TRBV6-5 to TRBJ2-3; the match to TRBD2 covers 14 bases. The V and J ends lost 0 bases and 4 bases, in that order; junction bases with no gene match: 3. Germline CDR1 and CDR2: MNHEY and SVGAGI. CDR3 size: 17 residues.

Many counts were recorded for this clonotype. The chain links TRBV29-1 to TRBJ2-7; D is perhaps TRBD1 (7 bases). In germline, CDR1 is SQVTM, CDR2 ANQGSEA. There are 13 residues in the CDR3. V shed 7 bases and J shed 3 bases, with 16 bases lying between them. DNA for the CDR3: TGCAGCGCTGGCGGGACAGCACTCTACGAGCAGTACTTC. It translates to CSAGGTALYEQYF.

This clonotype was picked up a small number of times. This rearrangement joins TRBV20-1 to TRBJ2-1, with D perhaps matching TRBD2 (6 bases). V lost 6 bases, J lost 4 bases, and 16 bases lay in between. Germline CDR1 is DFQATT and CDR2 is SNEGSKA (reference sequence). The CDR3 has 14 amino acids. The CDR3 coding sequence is TGCAGTGCATCCGGCGGGACGGCTTACAATGAGCAGTTCTTC. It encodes CSASGGTAYNEQFF.

The DNA of the CDR3 is TGTGCCAGCATGAGAAATAACGAGCAGTACTTC. Translation gives CASMRNNEQYF. The rearrangement links TRBV12-3 or TRBV12-4 to TRBJ2-7, with unresolved D. This CDR3 region has 11 residues. Trimming shortened V by 7 bases and J by 5 bases, and 9 bases separated the two germline ends.

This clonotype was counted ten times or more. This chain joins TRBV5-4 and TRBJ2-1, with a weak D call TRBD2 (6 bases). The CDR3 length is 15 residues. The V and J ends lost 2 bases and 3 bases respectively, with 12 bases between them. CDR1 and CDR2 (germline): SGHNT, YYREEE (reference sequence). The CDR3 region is CASSFQGGDYNEQFF. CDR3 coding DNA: TGTGCCAGCAGCTTCCAGGGAGGAGACTACAATGAGCAGTTCTTC. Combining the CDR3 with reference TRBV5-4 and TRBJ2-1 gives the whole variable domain ETGVTQSPTHLIKTRGQQVTLRCSSQSGHNTVSWYQQALGQGPQFIFQYYREEENGRGNFPPRFSGLQFPNYSSELNVNALELDDSALYLCASSFQGGDYNEQFFGPGTRLTVL.

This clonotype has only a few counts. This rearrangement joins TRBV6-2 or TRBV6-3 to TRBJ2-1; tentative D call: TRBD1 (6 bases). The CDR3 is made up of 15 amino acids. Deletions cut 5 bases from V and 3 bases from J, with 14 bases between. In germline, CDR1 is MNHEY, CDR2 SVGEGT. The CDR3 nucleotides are TGTGCCAGCAGTGATCCTGGGGGCGGCTACAATGAGCAGTTCTTC. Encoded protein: CASSDPGGGYNEQFF.

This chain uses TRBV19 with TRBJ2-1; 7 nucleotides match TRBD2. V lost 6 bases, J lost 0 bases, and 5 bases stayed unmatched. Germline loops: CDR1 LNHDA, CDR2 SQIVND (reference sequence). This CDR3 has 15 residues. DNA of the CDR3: TGTGCCAGTAGGGGGGGGGACTTCTCCTACAATGAGCAGTTCTTC. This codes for CASRGGDFSYNEQFF. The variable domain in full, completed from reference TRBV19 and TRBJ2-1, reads DGGITQSPKYLFRKEGQNVTLSCEQNLNHDAMYWYRQDPGQGLRLIYYSQIVNDFQKGDIAEGYSVSREKKESFPLTVTSAQKNPTAFYLCASRGGDFSYNEQFFGPGTRLTVL.

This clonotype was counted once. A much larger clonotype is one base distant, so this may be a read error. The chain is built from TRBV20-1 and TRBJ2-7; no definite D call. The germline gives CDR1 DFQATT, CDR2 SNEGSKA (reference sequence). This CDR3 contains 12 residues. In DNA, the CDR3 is TGCTGTGCTTTCAGCTGGCCCTACGAGCAGTACTTC. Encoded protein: CCAFSWPYEQYF.

The chain's CDR3 is CASSPWTGGRNTEAFF. The CDR3 DNA reads TGTGCCAGCAGCCCCTGGACAGGGGGGCGGAACACTGAAGCTTTCTTT. The rearrangement links TRBV7-7 to TRBJ1-1; 10 positions agree with TRBD1. In germline, CDR1 is SSHAT, CDR2 FNYEAQ (reference sequence). The CDR3 has 16 residues. V lost 5 bases, J lost 1 base, and 7 bases stayed unmatched.

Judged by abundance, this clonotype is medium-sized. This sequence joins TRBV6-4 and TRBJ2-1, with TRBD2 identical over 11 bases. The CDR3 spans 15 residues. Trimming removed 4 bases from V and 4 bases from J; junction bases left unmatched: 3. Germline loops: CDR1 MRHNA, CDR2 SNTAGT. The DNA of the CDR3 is TGTGCCAGCAGTGTAACTAGCGGGAGTTACAATGAGCAGTTCTTC. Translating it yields CASSVTSGSYNEQFF.

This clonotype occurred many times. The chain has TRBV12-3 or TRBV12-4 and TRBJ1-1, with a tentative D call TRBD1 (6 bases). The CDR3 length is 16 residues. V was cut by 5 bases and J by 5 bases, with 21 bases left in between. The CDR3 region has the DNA TGTGCCAGCAGTCAAACACCGACAGGCTGGGGAACTGAAGCTTTCTTT. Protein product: CASSQTPTGWGTEAFF.

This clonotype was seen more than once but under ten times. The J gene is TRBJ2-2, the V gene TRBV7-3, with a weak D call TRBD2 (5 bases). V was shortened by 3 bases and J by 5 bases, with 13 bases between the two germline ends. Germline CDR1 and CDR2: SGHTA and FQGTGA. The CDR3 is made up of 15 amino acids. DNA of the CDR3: TGTGCCAGCAGCTTGGGCTCTCGAGGGACCGGGGAGCTGTTTTTT. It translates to CASSLGSRGTGELFF. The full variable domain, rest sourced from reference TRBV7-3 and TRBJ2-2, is GAGVSQTPSNKVTEKGKYVELRCDPISGHTALYWYRQSLGQGPEFLIYFQGTGAADDSGLPNDRFFAVRPEGSVSTLKIQRTERGDSAVYLCASSLGSRGTGELFFGEGSRLTVL.

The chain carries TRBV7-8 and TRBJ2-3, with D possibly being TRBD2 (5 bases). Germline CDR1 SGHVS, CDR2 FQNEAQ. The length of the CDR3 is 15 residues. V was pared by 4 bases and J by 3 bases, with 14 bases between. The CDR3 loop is CASSSENRGTDTQYF. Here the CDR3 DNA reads TGTGCCAGCAGCTCCGAGAATCGGGGAACAGATACGCAGTATTTT.

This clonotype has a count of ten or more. Written as DNA, the CDR3 is TGTGCCAGCAGCCGGGGACTAGCGTTCTACAATGAGCAGTTCTTC. Protein sequence: CASSRGLAFYNEQFF. This chain joins TRBV7-9 and TRBJ2-1; 10 bases match TRBD2. The CDR3 has 15 residues. V trimming: 5 bases; J trimming: 3 bases; junction bases outside the gene matches: 4. The germline CDR1 and CDR2 sequences are SEHNR and FQNEAQ (reference sequence).

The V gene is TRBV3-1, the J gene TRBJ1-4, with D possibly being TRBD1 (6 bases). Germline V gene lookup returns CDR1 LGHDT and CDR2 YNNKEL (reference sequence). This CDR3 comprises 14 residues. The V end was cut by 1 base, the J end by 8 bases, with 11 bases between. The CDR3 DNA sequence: TGTGCCAGCAGCCAAGGGACAGCGCGGGAAAAACTGTTTTTT. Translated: CASSQGTAREKLFF.

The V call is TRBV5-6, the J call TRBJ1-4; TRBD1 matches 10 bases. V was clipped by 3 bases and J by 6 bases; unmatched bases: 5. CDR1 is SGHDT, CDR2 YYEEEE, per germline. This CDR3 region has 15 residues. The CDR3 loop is CASSSSGTGDEKLFF. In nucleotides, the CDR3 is TGTGCCAGCAGCTCCTCCGGGACAGGGGATGAAAAACTGTTTTTT.

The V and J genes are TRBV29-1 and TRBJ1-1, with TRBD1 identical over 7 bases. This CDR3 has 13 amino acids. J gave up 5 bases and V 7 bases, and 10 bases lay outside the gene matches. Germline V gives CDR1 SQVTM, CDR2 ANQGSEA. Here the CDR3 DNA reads TGCAGCGGCGGCTTCGGGACAGTAACTGAAGCTTTCTTT. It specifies CSGGFGTVTEAFF.

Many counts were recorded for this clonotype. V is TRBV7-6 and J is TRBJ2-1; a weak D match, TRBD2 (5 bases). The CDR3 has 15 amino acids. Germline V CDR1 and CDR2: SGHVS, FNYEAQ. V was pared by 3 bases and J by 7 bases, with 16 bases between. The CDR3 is CASSFSPGWENEQFF. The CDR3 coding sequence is TGTGCCAGCAGCTTTTCGCCGGGATGGGAAAATGAGCAGTTCTTC.

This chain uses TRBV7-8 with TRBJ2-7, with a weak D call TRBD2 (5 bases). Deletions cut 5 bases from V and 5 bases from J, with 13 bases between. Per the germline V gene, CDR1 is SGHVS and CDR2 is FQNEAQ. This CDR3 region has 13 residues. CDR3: CASSRDMGDEQYF. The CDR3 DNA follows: TGTGCCAGCAGCCGTGACATGGGAGACGAGCAGTACTTC.